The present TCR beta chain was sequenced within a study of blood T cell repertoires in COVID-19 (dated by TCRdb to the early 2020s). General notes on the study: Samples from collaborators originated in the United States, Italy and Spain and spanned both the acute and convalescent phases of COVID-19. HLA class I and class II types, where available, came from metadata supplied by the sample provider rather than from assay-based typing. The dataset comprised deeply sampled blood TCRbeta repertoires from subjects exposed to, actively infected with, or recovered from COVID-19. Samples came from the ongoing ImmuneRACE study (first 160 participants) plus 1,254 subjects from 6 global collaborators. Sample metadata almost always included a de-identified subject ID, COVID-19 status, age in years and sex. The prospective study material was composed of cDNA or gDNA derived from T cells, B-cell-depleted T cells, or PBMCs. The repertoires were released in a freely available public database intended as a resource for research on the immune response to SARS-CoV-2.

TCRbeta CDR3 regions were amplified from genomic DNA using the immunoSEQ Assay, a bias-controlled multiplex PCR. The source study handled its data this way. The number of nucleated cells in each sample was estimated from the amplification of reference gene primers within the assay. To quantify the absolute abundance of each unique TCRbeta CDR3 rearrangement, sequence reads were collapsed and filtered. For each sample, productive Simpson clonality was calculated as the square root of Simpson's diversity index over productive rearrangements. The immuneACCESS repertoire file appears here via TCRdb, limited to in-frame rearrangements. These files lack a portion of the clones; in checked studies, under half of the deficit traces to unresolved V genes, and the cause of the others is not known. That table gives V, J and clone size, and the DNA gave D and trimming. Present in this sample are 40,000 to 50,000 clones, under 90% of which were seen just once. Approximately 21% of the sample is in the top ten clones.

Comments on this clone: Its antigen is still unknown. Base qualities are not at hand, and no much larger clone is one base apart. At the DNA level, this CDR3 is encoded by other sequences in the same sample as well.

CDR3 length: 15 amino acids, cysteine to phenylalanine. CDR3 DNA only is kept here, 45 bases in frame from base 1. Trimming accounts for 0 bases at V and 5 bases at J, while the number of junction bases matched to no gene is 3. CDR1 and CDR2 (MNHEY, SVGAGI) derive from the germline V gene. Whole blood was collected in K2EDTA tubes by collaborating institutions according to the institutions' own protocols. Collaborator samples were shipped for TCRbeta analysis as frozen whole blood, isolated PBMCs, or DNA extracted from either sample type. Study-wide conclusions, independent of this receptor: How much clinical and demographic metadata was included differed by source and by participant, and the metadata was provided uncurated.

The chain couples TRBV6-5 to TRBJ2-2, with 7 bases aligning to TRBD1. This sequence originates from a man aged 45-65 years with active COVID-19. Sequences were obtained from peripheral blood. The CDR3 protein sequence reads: CASSYSKQGTGELFF. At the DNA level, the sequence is TGTGCCAGCAGTTACTCGAAACAGGGGACCGGGGAGCTGTTTTTT.